This passage covers 31 T cell receptor beta chains from one sample sequenced in a study of response to subunit inactivated influenza vaccine. TCRdb re-called the RT-PCR reads with MiXCR, one entry per CDR3 protein. The table has 300,000 to 350,000 distinct CDR3 sequences, approximately 20% seen once. The sample here was PBMCs from blood, taken about 20 months after vaccination. Source of these receptors: a man aged 50-75 years who received an inactivated influenza vaccine.

This chain's CDR3 is CASSLGGGGTDTQYF. The CDR3 region has the DNA TGCGCCAGCAGCTTGGGCGGGGGTGGAACAGATACGCAGTATTTT. The chain combines TRBV5-1 with TRBJ2-3; 7 positions match TRBD2. This CDR3 region has 15 residues. Germline-derived CDR1 and CDR2 are SGHRS and YFSETQ. Trimming at V came to 0 bases and at J to 3 bases, leaving 4 bases not matched to a gene.

On this clonotype itself: Germline is not matched at one junction end, which may reflect a read error. This chain connects TRBV5-1 to TRBJ2-1, with 7 bases fitting TRBD1. This CDR3 has 13 amino acids. CDR1 SGHRS and CDR2 YFSETQ come from the germline V gene. The CDR3 DNA reads TGCGCCAGCAGTTTGGACAGGTTCGGTGAGCAGTTCTTC. It translates to CASSLDRFGEQFF.

The gene calls are TRBV7-9 and TRBJ1-1, with 9 bases identical to TRBD1. Trimming at V came to 5 bases and at J to 2 bases, leaving 12 bases not matched to a gene. Germline V gives CDR1 SEHNR, CDR2 FQNEAQ (reference sequence). The CDR3 contains 17 residues. The CDR3 sequence is CASSPVSRTGVNTEAFF. The CDR3 coding sequence is TGTGCCAGCAGCCCAGTTTCCCGGACAGGGGTAAACACTGAAGCTTTCTTT.

This chain uses TRBV7-2 with TRBJ2-2; a weak D match, TRBD2 (5 bases). CDR1 is SGHTA and CDR2 is FQGNSA in the germline V gene. V gave up 2 bases and J gave up 0 bases, with 10 bases separating them. This CDR3 is 16 amino acids long. DNA of the CDR3: TGTGCCAGCAGCTTAATGGCGGGCGCGAACACCGGGGAGCTGTTTTTT. The encoded protein is CASSLMAGANTGELFF.

The chain joins TRBV5-4 to TRBJ1-1, with a weak D call TRBD1 (5 bases). Looked up from germline, CDR1 is SGHNT and CDR2 is YYREEE (reference sequence). Trimming stripped 6 bases from V and 1 base from J, with 19 bases between. CDR3 length equals 16 residues. The CDR3 DNA reads TGTGCCAGCACCACGCTAGCAGGACACCAGAACACTGAAGCTTTCTTT. Translation gives CASTTLAGHQNTEAFF.

The chain uses TRBV14 and TRBJ1-6; 7 nucleotides line up with TRBD1. Trimming took 1 base from V and 9 from J; bases not matched to a gene: 3. Germline assignment: CDR1 SGHDN and CDR2 FVKESK. The length of the CDR3 is 14 residues. The CDR3 region is CASSQGGGGSPLHF. The CDR3 nucleotides are TGTGCCAGCAGCCAAGGAGGGGGCGGTTCACCCCTCCACTTT.

The V gene is TRBV27, the J gene TRBJ1-4; TRBD1 is a possible D gene (6 bases). The CDR3 covers 17 residues. Germline CDR1 is MNHEY and CDR2 is SMNVEV (reference sequence). With 6 bases removed from V and 7 bases from J, the gap between germline ends came to 24 bases. In DNA form, the CDR3 reads TGTGCCAGCAGCCCCGACGTCCGGATCAGGGGTTCTGAAAAACTGTTTTTT. This gives the protein CASSPDVRIRGSEKLFF.

This clonotype was seen only a few times. V and J are TRBV29-1 and TRBJ2-7; 8 nucleotides match TRBD2. This CDR3 is 14 amino acids long. Germline V lookup: CDR1 SQVTM, CDR2 ANQGSEA. V shed 3 bases and J 5 bases; nucleotides not matched to a gene: 9. CDR3 region: CSVDSWGLGNEQYF. The CDR3 DNA sequence: TGCAGCGTTGACAGTTGGGGACTAGGTAACGAGCAGTACTTC.

This clonotype occurred a few times. CDR3 bases: TGTGCCACCAGCAGAGAAGTCGGCGGAACAACGCAAGAGACCCAGTACTTC. As protein: CATSREVGGTTQETQYF. The chain uses TRBV15 and TRBJ2-5; D is ambiguous. The V end lost 0 bases, the J end lost 2 bases, and 16 bases lay between the germline ends. The CDR3 consists of 17 residues. Germline loops: CDR1 LNHNV, CDR2 YYDKDF (reference sequence).

This clonotype was picked up a small number of times. The gene calls are TRBV4-3 and TRBJ1-3; D call uncertain. V was cut by 0 bases and J by 1 base, with 7 bases left in between. CDR1 LGHNA and CDR2 YSLEER come from the germline V gene. This CDR3 has 15 amino acids. DNA of the CDR3: TGCGCCAGCAGCCAAGAAGAGGTATCTGGAAACACCATATATTTT. This translates into CASSQEEVSGNTIYF.

This chain links TRBV6-1 with TRBJ2-3; D call uncertain. The CDR3 covers 16 residues. V lost 6 bases to trimming and J lost 2 bases, with 18 bases between them. In germline, CDR1 is MNHNS, CDR2 SASEGT. CDR3 protein: CASSRVQGLSTDTQYF. CDR3 DNA sequence: TGTGCCAGCAGCCGAGTCCAAGGGCTTTCCACAGATACGCAGTATTTT.

This clonotype showed up just a few times. The chain joins TRBV5-4 to TRBJ2-4, with D possibly being TRBD1 (5 bases). Deletions cut 0 bases from V and 0 bases from J, with 10 bases between. CDR3 length: 16 residues. Germline V gene sequence: CDR1 SGHNT, CDR2 YYREEE (reference sequence). The CDR3: CASSLGQSLAKNIQYF. The CDR3 bases are TGTGCCAGCAGCTTGGGACAGTCACTAGCCAAAAACATTCAGTACTTC.

This sequence joins TRBV6-5 and TRBJ2-7; D is possibly TRBD2 (6 bases). V was trimmed by 0 bases and J by 6 bases, leaving 21 bases between them. Germline loops: CDR1 MNHEY, CDR2 SVGAGI. The CDR3 length is 17 residues. The CDR3: CASSYSIRRERPSEQYF. CDR3 sequence (DNA): TGTGCCAGCAGTTACTCGATTAGGAGGGAGAGACCGAGCGAGCAGTACTTC.

This clonotype was counted at least ten times. The genes are TRBV3-1 and TRBJ1-5, with D unclear. Germline values: CDR1 LGHDT, CDR2 YNNKEL (reference sequence). Trimming left V 2 bases short and J 4 bases short, with 6 bases between. The CDR3 spans 13 residues. CDR3 sequence (DNA): TGTGCCAGCAGCCAAAGACTGAATCAGCCCCAGCATTTT. Translation gives CASSQRLNQPQHF. The full variable domain, completed using reference TRBV3-1 and TRBJ1-5, is DTAVSQTPKYLVTQMGNDKSIKCEQNLGHDTMYWYKQDSKKFLKIMFSYNNKELIINETVPNRFSPKSPDKAHLNLHINSLELGDSAVYFCASSQRLNQPQHFGDGTRLSIL.

The rearrangement joins TRBV19 to TRBJ1-3, with a weak D call TRBD1 (5 bases). The CDR3 has 18 amino acids. V was cut by 0 bases and J by 8 bases, with 23 bases left in between. Germline CDR1 is LNHDA and CDR2 is SQIVND (reference sequence). CDR3 loop: CASSIDFGTATATDTIYF. The CDR3, as DNA: TGTGCCAGTAGTATAGACTTTGGGACGGCTACGGCGACGGACACCATATATTTT.

The chain employs TRBV29-1 and TRBJ2-1; D perhaps matches TRBD2 (7 bases). This CDR3 spans 15 amino acids. V was clipped by 4 bases and J by 5 bases, with 18 bases between them. The germline CDR1 and CDR2 sequences are SQVTM and ANQGSEA. The CDR3 region has the DNA TGCAGCGTTGGGGGGGCTAGCGGAAATCACAATGAGCAGTTCTTC. This gives the protein CSVGGASGNHNEQFF.

The genes are TRBV10-3 and TRBJ2-1, with TRBD2 identical over 14 bases. The CDR3 consists of 15 residues. Trimming removed 2 bases from V and 9 bases from J; junction bases left unmatched: 3. Germline V gene data show CDR1 as ENHRY and CDR2 as SYGVKD. In nucleotides, the CDR3 is TGTGCCATCAGTGAGGACGGGACTAGCGGGAGTGAGCAGTTCTTC. Protein: CAISEDGTSGSEQFF.

This chain links TRBV20-1 with TRBJ1-5, with 11 bases lining up with TRBD1. The V gene end was trimmed by 5 bases and the J gene end by 7 bases; junction bases not matched to a gene: 7. The length of the CDR3 is 14 residues. CDR1 DFQATT and CDR2 SNEGSKA come from the germline V gene (reference sequence). The CDR3 is CSAFPGQGAQPQHF. CDR3 bases: TGCAGTGCTTTCCCCGGACAGGGGGCCCAGCCCCAGCATTTT.

The CDR3 sequence is CASSSFPVEGNTIYF. Written as DNA, the CDR3 is TGTGCCAGCAGCTCTTTCCCAGTTGAAGGAAACACCATATATTTT. V and J are TRBV7-2 and TRBJ1-3; D gene unclear. Germline V gene lookup returns CDR1 SGHTA and CDR2 FQGNSA. Trimming took 4 bases from V and 4 from J, leaving 14 bases between them. CDR3 size: 15 residues.

This clonotype was detected many times. The chain links TRBV27 to TRBJ2-1, with D hard to call. The CDR3 consists of 14 residues. With 0 bases removed from V and 6 bases from J, the gap between germline ends came to 9 bases. The V gene's germline CDR1 is MNHEY and CDR2 SMNVEV (reference sequence). CDR3: CASSLSVKTNEQFF. The CDR3 bases are TGTGCCAGCAGTTTATCGGTAAAAACCAATGAGCAGTTCTTC.

This clonotype was detected a few times. The rearrangement links TRBV6-2 or TRBV6-3 to TRBJ1-5; 10 bases match TRBD1. This CDR3 has 16 residues. Trimming took 0 bases from V and 6 from J; bases not matched to a gene: 5. From germline, CDR1 is MNHEY and CDR2 SVGEGT. The CDR3 nucleotides are TGTGCCAGCAGTTACTCTATGACAGGGGGCGTTCAGCCCCAGCATTTT. It yields the protein CASSYSMTGGVQPQHF.

The chain is built from TRBV28 and TRBJ2-5; 8 nucleotides agree with TRBD2. Trimming cost V 4 bases and J 5 bases; bases outside gene matches: 6. CDR3 length: 14 residues. The germline V gene encodes CDR1 MDHEN and CDR2 SYDVKM. CDR3 sequence: CASSSSGSLETQYF. DNA for the CDR3: TGTGCCAGCAGTTCCAGCGGGAGTCTGGAGACCCAGTACTTC.

This chain connects TRBV7-9 to TRBJ2-3; 8 bases fit TRBD2. The CDR3 sequence is 16 residues long. J was trimmed by 2 bases and V by 7 bases; bases with no gene match: 11. Germline V gene sequence: CDR1 SEHNR, CDR2 FQNEAQ (reference sequence). The CDR3 region has the DNA TGTGCCAGCAACCCCCCCCTAGCGGGTCTCACAGATACGCAGTATTTT. As protein: CASNPPLAGLTDTQYF. The full variable domain, in which reference TRBV7-9 and TRBJ2-3 provide the parts outside the CDR3, is DTGVSQNPRHKITKRGQNVTFRCDPISEHNRLYWYRQTLGQGPEFLTYFQNEAQLEKSRLLSDRFSAERPKGSFSTLEIQRTEQGDSAMYLCASNPPLAGLTDTQYFGPGTRLTVL.

The genes are TRBV4-1 and TRBJ1-2; 11 nucleotides agree with TRBD1. The trim removed 0 bases at V and 7 bases at J, leaving 4 bases unmatched. This CDR3 contains 15 residues. Per germline, CDR1 MGHRA and CDR2 YSYEKL. CDR3 amino acids: CASSQEPDRGLGYTF. In DNA form, the CDR3 reads TGCGCCAGCAGCCAAGAACCGGACAGGGGGCTTGGCTACACCTTC.

The V call is TRBV4-1, the J call TRBJ1-4, with no clear D. CDR3 length: 13 amino acids. Trimming removed 1 base from V and 8 bases from J, with 8 bases in between. Germline V gives CDR1 MGHRA, CDR2 YSYEKL. In nucleotides, the CDR3 is TGCGCCAGCAGCCAAGGTGTCCTCGAAAAACTGTTTTTT. Protein: CASSQGVLEKLFF.

The V and J genes are TRBV5-4 and TRBJ2-2, with 7 bases identical to TRBD2. Germline CDR1 is SGHNT and CDR2 is YYREEE (reference sequence). CDR3 length: 15 residues. Trimming cost V 4 bases and J 6 bases; bases outside gene matches: 9. The CDR3 coding sequence is TGTGCCAGCAGCCAGTCTGGGAGGGCCGCCGGGGAGCTGTTTTTT. Protein product: CASSQSGRAAGELFF.

J is TRBJ2-7 and V is TRBV5-1; 9 bases line up with TRBD2. CDR3 size: 15 residues. V shed 1 base and J 2 bases; nucleotides not matched to a gene: 4. CDR1 and CDR2 (germline): SGHRS, YFSETQ. CDR3 sequence: CASSLSSGETYEQYF. Here the CDR3 DNA reads TGCGCCAGCAGCTTGTCTAGCGGGGAAACCTACGAGCAGTACTTC.

This clonotype has a handful of counts. The chain combines TRBV7-2 with TRBJ1-1; tentatively, D is TRBD1 (5 bases). Trimming took off 5 bases at V and 7 bases at J, with 11 bases between the two ends. The V gene's germline CDR1 is SGHTA and CDR2 FQGNSA. This CDR3 has 12 residues. The CDR3 bases are TGTGCCAGCAGCCAAGGGGCCCTTGAAGCTTTCTTT. Residues: CASSQGALEAFF.

The chain carries TRBV6-1 and TRBJ1-1; the match to TRBD1 covers 7 bases. There are 15 residues in the CDR3. CDR1 MNHNS and CDR2 SASEGT come from the germline V gene. Trimming cost V 5 bases and J 5 bases; bases outside gene matches: 11. The CDR3 DNA reads as TGTGCCAGCAGTACCTGGACAGGTCGAGGGACTGAAGCTTTCTTT. Residues: CASSTWTGRGTEAFF.

This clonotype was found many times. The rearrangement uses TRBV5-1 and TRBJ1-2; 9 positions agree with TRBD1. The CDR3 runs 15 residues. The V gene end was trimmed by 1 base and the J gene end by 2 bases; junction bases not matched to a gene: 3. Germline V CDR1 and CDR2: SGHRS, YFSETQ. The CDR3 region is CASSLTGGRNYGYTF. The CDR3 coding sequence is TGCGCCAGCAGCTTGACAGGGGGCAGAAACTATGGCTACACCTTC.

The CDR3 coding sequence is TGTGCCAGCAGCCAACCGGCGGGCACTGAAGCTTTCTTT. The encoded protein is CASSQPAGTEAFF. V gene TRBV3-1 combines with J gene TRBJ1-1, with D unresolved. CDR1 is LGHDT, CDR2 YNNKEL, per germline (reference sequence). CDR3 length: 13 residues. V dropped 2 bases and J dropped 4 bases, with 8 bases sitting between them.